This section outlines one T cell receptor (beta chain) sequence together with its context. No antigen is known for it. A read error may explain this, as a much larger clone is one base away. This entry belongs to a study of T cells in Graves' hyperthyroidism and ophthalmopathy. Study-level background: Peripheral blood sampling occurred at initial diagnosis, before any treatment.

RNA transcripts served as the template for amplifying TCR beta CDR3 regions. Researchers ran a first-round RT-PCR on the TCR CDR3 using the HTBI primer set. TCRdb recomputed calls from the multiplex PCR reads with MiXCR, one row per CDR3 protein. This sample has roughly 800,000 distinct CDR3 sequences, with roughly 40% found just once. General study findings and limits: Ophthalmopathy was separated from stable hyperthyroidism by a 13 V-J model.

Uncontrolled infection, other autoimmune disease, pregnancy or lactation led to exclusion. The CDR3 contains 12 residues. V gave up 1 base and J gave up 11 bases, with 9 bases separating them. The germline gives CDR1 DFQATT, CDR2 SNEGSKA (reference sequence). This TCR was recovered from a man aged 18 to 30 with Graves' hyperthyroidism. This rearrangement joins TRBV20-1 to TRBJ1-6; unclear D gene. Sequencing was carried out using blood. The DNA of the CDR3 is TGCAGTGCTAGAGTGCCAGCCCCACCCCTCCACTTT. Translating gives CSARVPAPPLHF.